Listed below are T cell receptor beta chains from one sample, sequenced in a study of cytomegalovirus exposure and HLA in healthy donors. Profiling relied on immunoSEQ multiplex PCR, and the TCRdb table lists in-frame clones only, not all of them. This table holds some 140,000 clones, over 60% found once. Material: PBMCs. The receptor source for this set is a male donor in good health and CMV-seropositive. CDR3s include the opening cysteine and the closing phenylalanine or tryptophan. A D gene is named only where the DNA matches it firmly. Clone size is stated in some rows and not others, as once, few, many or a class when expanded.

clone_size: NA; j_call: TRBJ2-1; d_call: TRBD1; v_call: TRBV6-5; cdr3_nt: TGTGCCACCACAGGGGGCCCCTACCTCAATGAGCAGTTCTTC; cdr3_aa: CATTGGPYLNEQFF
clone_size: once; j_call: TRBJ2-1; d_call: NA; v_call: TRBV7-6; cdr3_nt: TGTGCCAGCACCTTGTCCTACGAGAGGAATGAGCAGTTCTTC; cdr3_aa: CASTLSYERNEQFF
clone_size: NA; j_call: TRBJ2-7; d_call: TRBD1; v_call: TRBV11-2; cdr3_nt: TGTGCCAGCAGCGATCGGGACAGGTCGTCGAGGGTGCAGTACTTC; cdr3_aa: CASSDRDRSSRVQYF
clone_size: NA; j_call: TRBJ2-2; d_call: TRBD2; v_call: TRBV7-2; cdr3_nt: TGTGCCAGCAGCTTATCGGGGGGTCAGGCAGGTGGGGAGCTGTTTTTT; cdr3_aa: CASSLSGGQAGGELFF
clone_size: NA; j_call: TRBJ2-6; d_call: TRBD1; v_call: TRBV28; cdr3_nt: TGTGCCAGCAGCACCCGACAGGGATCTGGGGCCAACGTCCTGACTTTC; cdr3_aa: CASSTRQGSGANVLTF
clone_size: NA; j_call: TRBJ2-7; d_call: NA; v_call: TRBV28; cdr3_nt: TGTGCCAGCAGTGATAGGCTGGCCGGGACCTACGAGCAGTACTTC; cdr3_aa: CASSDRLAGTYEQYF
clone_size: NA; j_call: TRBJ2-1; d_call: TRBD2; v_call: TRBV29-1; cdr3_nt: TGCAGCGTTGAAGATGCGGGGGGCTACTACAATGAGCAGTTCTTC; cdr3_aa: CSVEDAGGYYNEQFF
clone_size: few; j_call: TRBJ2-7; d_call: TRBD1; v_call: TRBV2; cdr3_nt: TGTGCCAGCAGTGTCCCGGGACAGGGAACCATAACCTACGAGCAGTACTTC; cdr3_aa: CASSVPGQGTITYEQYF
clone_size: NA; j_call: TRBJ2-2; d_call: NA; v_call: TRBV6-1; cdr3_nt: TGTGCCAGCTCGAAACTGATTCCCGGAGGGCTGTTTTTT; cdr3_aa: CASSKLIPGGLFF
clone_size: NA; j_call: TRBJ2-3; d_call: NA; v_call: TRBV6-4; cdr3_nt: TGTGCCAGCAGTGACAGGGGCGGCACAGATACGCAGTATTTT; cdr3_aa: CASSDRGGTDTQYF
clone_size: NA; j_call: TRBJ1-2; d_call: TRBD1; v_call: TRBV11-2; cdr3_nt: TGTGCCAGCAGCCACGGACAGGACTATGGCTACACCTTC; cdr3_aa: CASSHGQDYGYTF
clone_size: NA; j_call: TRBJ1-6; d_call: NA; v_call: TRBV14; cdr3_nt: TGTGCCAGCAGCCATCCAGGGGTGAATTCACCCCTCCACTTT; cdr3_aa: CASSHPGVNSPLHF
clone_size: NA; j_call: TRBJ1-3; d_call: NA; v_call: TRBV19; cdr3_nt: TGTGCCAGTAGTTACTCCGGACAGGGAAACACCATATATTTT; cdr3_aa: CASSYSGQGNTIYF
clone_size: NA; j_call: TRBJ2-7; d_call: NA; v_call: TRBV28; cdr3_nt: TGTGCCAGCATGGACAGATCCTACGAGCAGTACTTC; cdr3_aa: CASMDRSYEQYF
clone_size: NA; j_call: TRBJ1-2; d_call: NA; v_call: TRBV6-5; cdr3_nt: TGTGCCAGCAGTTACAGGAACAGGCTCTATGGCTACACCTTC; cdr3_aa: CASSYRNRLYGYTF
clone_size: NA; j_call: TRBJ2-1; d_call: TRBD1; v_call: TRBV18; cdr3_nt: TGTGCCAGCTCACCACCGGGACCGGGACAGGATTACAATGAGCAGTTCTTC; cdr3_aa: CASSPPGPGQDYNEQFF
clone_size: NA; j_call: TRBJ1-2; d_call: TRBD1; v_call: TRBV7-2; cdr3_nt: TGTGCCAGCAGCCTTGACAGGGGCCCCTATGGCTACACCTTC; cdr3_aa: CASSLDRGPYGYTF
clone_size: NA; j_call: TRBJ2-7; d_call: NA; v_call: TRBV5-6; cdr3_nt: TGTGCCAGCAGCGAAATTGGATACAGTCTCTACGAGCAGTACTTC; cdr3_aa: CASSEIGYSLYEQYF
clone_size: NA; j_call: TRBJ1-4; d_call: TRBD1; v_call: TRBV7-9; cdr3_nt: TGTGCCAGCAGCTTAACATTTGGACAGGGGGCGTCGATCGGAAAACTGTTTTTT; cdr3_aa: CASSLTFGQGASIGKLFF
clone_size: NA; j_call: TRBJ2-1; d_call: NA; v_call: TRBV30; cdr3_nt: TGTGCCTGGAGTGGGCTAGCGAGCTCCTACAATGAGCAGTTCTTC; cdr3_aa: CAWSGLASSYNEQFF
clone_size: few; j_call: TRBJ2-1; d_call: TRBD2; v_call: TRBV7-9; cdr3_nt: TGTGCCAGCAGCTCGGCCCTAGCGGGGGGGCAGGGAAATGAGCAGTTCTTC; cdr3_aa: CASSSALAGGQGNEQFF
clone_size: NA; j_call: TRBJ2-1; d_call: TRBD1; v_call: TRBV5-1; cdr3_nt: TGCGCCAGCAGCGTAGGACAGGGGGCGGGCTATGAGCAGTTCTTC; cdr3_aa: CASSVGQGAGYEQFF
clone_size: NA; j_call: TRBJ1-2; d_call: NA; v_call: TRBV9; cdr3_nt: TGTGCCAGCAGCGGTTACTTCGGGACTAGTAACTATGGCTACACCTTC; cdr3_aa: CASSGYFGTSNYGYTF
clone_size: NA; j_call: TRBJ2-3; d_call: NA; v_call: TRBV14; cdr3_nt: TGTGCCAGCAGCCTAAGAGGACTTTTCACAGATACGCAGTATTTT; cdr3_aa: CASSLRGLFTDTQYF
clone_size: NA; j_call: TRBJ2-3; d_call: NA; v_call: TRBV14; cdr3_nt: TGTGCCAGCAGCCTCGTGGGCGAAAGCACAGATACGCAGTATTTT; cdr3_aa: CASSLVGESTDTQYF
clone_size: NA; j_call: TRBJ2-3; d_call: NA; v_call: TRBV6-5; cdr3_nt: TGTGCCAGCAGTTACCGGCAGGGGGGCGGTACGCAGTATTTT; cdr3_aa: CASSYRQGGGTQYF
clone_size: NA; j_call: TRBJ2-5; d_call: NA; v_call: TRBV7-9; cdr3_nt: TGTGCCAGCAGCTTAGGGCTAATGGGGGGAGAGACCCAGTACTTC; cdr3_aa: CASSLGLMGGETQYF
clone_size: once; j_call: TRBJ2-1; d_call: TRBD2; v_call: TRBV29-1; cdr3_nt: TGCAGCGTCTCTAGCGGGAGGCTCTACAATGAGCAGTTCTTC; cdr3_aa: CSVSSGRLYNEQFF
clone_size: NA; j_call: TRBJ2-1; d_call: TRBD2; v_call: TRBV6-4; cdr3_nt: TGTGCCAGCAGTGATTGGGGGGGGAGAGGTTTCGATGAGCAGTTCTTC; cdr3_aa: CASSDWGGRGFDEQFF
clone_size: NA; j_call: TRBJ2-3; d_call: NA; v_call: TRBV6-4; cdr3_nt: TGTGCCAGCAGTGAACAGGGGACTTCCACAGATACGCAGTATTTT; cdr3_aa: CASSEQGTSTDTQYF
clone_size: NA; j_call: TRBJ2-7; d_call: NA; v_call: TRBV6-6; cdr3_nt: TGTGCCAGCAGATACTCCTACGAGCAGTACTTC; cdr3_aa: CASRYSYEQYF
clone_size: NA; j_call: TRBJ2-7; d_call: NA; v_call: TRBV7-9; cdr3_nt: TGTGCCAGCAGCTTCGGTAGCGAAAGGTACTTC; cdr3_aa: CASSFGSERYF
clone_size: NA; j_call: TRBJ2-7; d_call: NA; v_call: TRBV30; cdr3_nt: TGTGCCTGGACTACAGGCTACGAGCAGTACTTC; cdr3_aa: CAWTTGYEQYF
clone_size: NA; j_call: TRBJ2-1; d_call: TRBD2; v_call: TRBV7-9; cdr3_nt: TGTGCCAGCAGTCCCGGGACTAGCGGCTACAATGAGCAGTTCTTC; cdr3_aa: CASSPGTSGYNEQFF
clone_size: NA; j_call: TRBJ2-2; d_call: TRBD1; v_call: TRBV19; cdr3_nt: TGTGCCAGTAGTATGGGACAGGGGGCGTACGGGGAGCTGTTTTTT; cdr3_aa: CASSMGQGAYGELFF
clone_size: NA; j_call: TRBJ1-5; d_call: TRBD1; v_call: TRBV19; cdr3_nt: TGTGCCAGTACCAGAGACAGGGATACGGGTCAGCCCCAGCATTTT; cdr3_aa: CASTRDRDTGQPQHF
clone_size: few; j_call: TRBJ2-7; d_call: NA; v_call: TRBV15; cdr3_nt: TGTGCCACCAGCAGAGATAGGGGTTACGAGCAGTACTTC; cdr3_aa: CATSRDRGYEQYF
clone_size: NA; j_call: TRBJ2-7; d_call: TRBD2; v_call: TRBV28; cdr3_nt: TGTGCCAGCAGGTTGTCACTAGCGGGAGTGGTAGAGCAGTACTTC; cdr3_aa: CASRLSLAGVVEQYF
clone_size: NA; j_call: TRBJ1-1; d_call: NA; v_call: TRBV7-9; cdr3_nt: TGTGCCAGCAGCTTGGACAAGAACACTGAAGCTTTCTTT; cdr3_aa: CASSLDKNTEAFF
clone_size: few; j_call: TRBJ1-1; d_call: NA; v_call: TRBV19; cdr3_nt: TGTGCCACCCCACGAAGGAGGCGGACTGAAGCTTTCTTT; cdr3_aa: CATPRRRRTEAFF
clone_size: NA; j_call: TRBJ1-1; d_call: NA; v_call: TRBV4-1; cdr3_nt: TGCGCCAGCAGCCAAGATTGGCCCACGGAAGCTTTCTTT; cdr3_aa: CASSQDWPTEAFF
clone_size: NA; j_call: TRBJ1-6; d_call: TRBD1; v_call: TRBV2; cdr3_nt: TGTGCCAGCAGTGTTCCGAGGACAGGGGACTCACCCCTCCACTTT; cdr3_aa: CASSVPRTGDSPLHF
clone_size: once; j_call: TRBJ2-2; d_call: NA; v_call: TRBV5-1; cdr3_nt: TGCGCCAGCTCGACAGACCCGAACACCGGGGAGCTGTTTTTT; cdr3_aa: CASSTDPNTGELFF
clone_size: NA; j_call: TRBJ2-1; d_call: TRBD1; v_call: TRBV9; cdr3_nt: TGTGCCAGCAGCGTAGCTACAATTGGACAGGGTACGATCAATGAGCAGTTCTTC; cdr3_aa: CASSVATIGQGTINEQFF
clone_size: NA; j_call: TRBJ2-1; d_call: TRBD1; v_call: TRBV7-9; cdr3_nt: TGTGCCAGCAGCTCACAGGGGAATGAGCAGTTCTTC; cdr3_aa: CASSSQGNEQFF
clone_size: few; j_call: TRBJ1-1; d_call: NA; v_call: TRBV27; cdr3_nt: TGTGCCAGCAGTTTACAGGGTATGAACACTGAAGCTTTCTTT; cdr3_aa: CASSLQGMNTEAFF
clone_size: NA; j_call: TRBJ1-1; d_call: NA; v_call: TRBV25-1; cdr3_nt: TGTGCCAGCAGTGACCCGCAGGATATGAACACTGAAGCTTTCTTT; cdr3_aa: CASSDPQDMNTEAFF
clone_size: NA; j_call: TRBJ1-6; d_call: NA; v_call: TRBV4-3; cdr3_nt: TGCGCCAGCAGCCAAGACAGGGGTAATTCACCCCTCCACTTT; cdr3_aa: CASSQDRGNSPLHF
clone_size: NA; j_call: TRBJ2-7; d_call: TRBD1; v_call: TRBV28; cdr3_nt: TGTGCCAGCAGTTTACCTCGGACAGGGGGCATCTCTAAGTACTTC; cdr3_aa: CASSLPRTGGISKYF